This passage covers 4 T cell receptor beta chains from one sample sequenced in a study of beta chain features in type 1 diabetes. The isolated RNA, all of it, was reverse transcribed, so expressed TCRB transcripts were what got sequenced. Here immunoSEQ multiplex PCR was the method, and the copy in TCRdb shows in-frame clones only, minus some. Seen here are 150,000 or so clones, 9.2% observed once, and the top ten hold around 0.7%. Input material: central memory CD4+ T cells from blood. The source of these receptors is a man aged 18 to 30 in good health.

The chain employs TRBV28 and TRBJ2-7, with D tentatively TRBD1 (5 bases). Germline lookup yields CDR1 MDHEN and CDR2 SYDVKM. The CDR3 spans 15 residues. V was shortened by 11 bases and J by 3 bases, with 23 bases between the two germline ends. The CDR3 DNA is TGTGCCGTCAACACTGCCAGGGCAGCAAGCTACGAGCAGTACTTC. Amino acid sequence: CAVNTARAASYEQYF.

The rearrangement uses TRBV6-5 and TRBJ2-5; TRBD1 might be the D (6 bases). V lost 2 bases and J 2 bases, leaving 9 bases between the germline ends. Germline values: CDR1 MNHEY, CDR2 SVGAGI. The CDR3 runs to 14 residues. CDR3 in DNA: TGTGCCAGCAGTTACGTCAGGGGACAAGAGACCCAGTACTTC. Translating it yields CASSYVRGQETQYF.

The chain couples TRBV5-4 to TRBJ2-5; a weak D match, TRBD2 (6 bases). The germline CDR1 and CDR2 sequences are SGHNT and YYREEE (reference sequence). This CDR3 has 14 amino acids. Deletions cut 3 bases from V and 4 bases from J, with 13 bases between. CDR3 region: CASSSRGDSETQYF. The CDR3 bases are TGTGCCAGCAGCTCGCGGGGTGACTCAGAGACCCAGTACTTC.

This clone appeared a few times. V gene TRBV6-1 combines with J gene TRBJ2-7, with no clear D. With 6 bases removed from V and 0 bases from J, the gap between germline ends came to 6 bases. Germline values: CDR1 MNHNS, CDR2 SASEGT. This CDR3 has 12 amino acids. The CDR3 reads CASRQNSYEQYF. DNA of the CDR3: TGTGCCAGCAGACAGAACTCCTACGAGCAGTACTTC.